This T cell receptor (beta chain) stems from a study of long-term antiretroviral therapy in people with HIV. General study points: Pre-ART clonal expansions dominated every time point's repertoire.

To note about this clone: Its antigen is not known.

Sequencing relied on immunoSEQ assay v3.0, run at survey level. Profiling relied on immunoSEQ multiplex PCR, and the TCRdb table lists in-frame clones only, not all of them. The sample has 23,000 or so clones, roughly 80% seen once. V shed 8 bases and J shed 7 bases, with 29 bases lying between them. The CDR3 consists of 17 residues. CDR1 KGHSH and CDR2 LQKENI come from the germline V gene. The sequence derives from a woman aged 25-40 years with HIV. The source material was unsorted PBMCs, sampled 0.2 years after starting antiretroviral therapy. This sequence joins TRBV18 and TRBJ2-5; D is unresolved. CDR3 in DNA: TGTGCCAGCCAGACGACACCCGGAATAGACCATTCAAGGACCCAGTACTTC. Translated: CASQTTPGIDHSRTQYF.